This T cell receptor (beta chain) was documented in a study of T cells in narcolepsy. The ends lost 7 bases at V and 4 bases at J; junction bases unmatched: 8. The length of the CDR3 is 14 residues. Looked up from germline, CDR1 is MNHEY and CDR2 is SVGAGI. Clones were sequenced by immunoSEQ multiplex PCR, and TCRdb holds only the in-frame ones, with some missing. The data contain around 39,000 clones, about 85% of them seen just once; the ten biggest clones take up roughly 1.7%. The TCR comes from a human donor with narcolepsy. The J gene is TRBJ1-2, the V gene TRBV6-5, with 8 bases fitting TRBD1. Sequenced sample: CD45RA- memory CD4+ T cells from PBMCs. The CDR3 here is CASNNRGSGYGYTF. The CDR3 bases are TGTGCCAGCAACAACAGGGGGAGCGGCTATGGCTACACCTTC.